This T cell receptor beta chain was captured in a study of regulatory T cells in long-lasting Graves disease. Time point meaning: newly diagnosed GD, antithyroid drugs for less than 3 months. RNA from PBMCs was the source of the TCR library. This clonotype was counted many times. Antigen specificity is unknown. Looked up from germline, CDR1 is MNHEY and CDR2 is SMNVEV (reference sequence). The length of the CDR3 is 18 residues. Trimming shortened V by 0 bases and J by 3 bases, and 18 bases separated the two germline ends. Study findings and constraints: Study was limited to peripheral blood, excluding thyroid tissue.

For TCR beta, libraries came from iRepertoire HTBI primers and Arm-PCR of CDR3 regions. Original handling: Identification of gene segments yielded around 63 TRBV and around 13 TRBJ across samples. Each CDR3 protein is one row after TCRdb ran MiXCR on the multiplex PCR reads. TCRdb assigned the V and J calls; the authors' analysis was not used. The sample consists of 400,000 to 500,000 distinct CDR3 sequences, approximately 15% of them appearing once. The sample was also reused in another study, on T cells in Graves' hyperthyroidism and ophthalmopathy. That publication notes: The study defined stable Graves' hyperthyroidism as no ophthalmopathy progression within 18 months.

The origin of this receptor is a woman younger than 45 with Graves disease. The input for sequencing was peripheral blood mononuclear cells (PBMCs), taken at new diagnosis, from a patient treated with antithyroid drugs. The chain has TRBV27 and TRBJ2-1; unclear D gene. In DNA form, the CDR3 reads TGTGCCAGCAGTTTATCGACCTTGAGGAAGGGATTCTACAATGAGCAGTTCTTC. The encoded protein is CASSLSTLRKGFYNEQFF.